This T cell receptor (beta chain) emerged from a study of cytomegalovirus exposure and HLA in healthy donors. Broader study findings: It was reportedly the case that the classifier diagnosed cytomegalovirus status with high specificity and sensitivity. Sequencing likely produced, as an artifact, a cluster of highly shared sequence variants.

This PCR relied on a set of 60 Vbeta primers and 13 Jbeta primers. Clones were read by immunoSEQ multiplex PCR, and TCRdb kept only the in-frame ones, dropping some. The repertoire holds around 75,000 clones, 70% to 80% seen once, with around 3.5% in the top ten. Worth noting for this clone: Its antigen is unknown.

Germline values: CDR1 MNHEY, CDR2 SVGAGI. Germline trimming cut 6 bases from V and 2 bases from J; bases unmatched to any gene: 7. There are 14 residues in the CDR3. The V call is TRBV6-5, the J call TRBJ2-7; 7 positions match TRBD1. The sequenced material came from PBMCs. This TCR came from a man in his forties in good health and CMV-seronegative. The CDR3 coding sequence is TGTGCCAGCAGGTCACACAGGGGACCCTACGAGCAGTACTTC. Protein: CASRSHRGPYEQYF.